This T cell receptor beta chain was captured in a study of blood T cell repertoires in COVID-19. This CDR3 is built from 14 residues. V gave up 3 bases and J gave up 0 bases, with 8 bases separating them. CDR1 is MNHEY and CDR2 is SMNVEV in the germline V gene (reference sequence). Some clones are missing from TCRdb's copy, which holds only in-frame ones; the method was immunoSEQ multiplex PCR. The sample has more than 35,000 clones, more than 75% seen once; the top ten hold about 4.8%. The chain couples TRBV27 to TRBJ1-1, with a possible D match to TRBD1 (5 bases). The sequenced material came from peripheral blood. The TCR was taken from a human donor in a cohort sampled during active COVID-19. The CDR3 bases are TGTGCCAGCAGTTTGACAGAAATGAACACTGAAGCTTTCTTT. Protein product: CASSLTEMNTEAFF.